Below, 16 T cell receptor beta chains from the same sample are listed, as sequenced in a study of tumor-infiltrating lymphocytes in primary liver carcinoma. Extraction also yielded germline DNA, while blood RNA was obtained from unsorted whole blood. Starting material of about 0.45 ug total RNA yielded TCR beta cDNA via a constant-region primer. Libraries covering TCR beta were generated through three nested multiplex PCR rounds (using a slightly modified ARM-PCR). TRBV1-TRBV30 forward primers paired with a C-beta reverse primer were used in the first two PCR rounds, which ran roughly 9 cycles each. TCRdb re-derived calls from the multiplex PCR reads in MiXCR, one entry per CDR3 protein. The sample holds roughly 330,000 distinct CDR3 sequences, less than 75% seen once. The sequenced material came from peripheral blood. These receptors all come from a man aged 35-49 years with primary liver carcinoma and hepatitis B virus infection.

Remarks on this clonotype: The conserved final phenylalanine or tryptophan is absent from the CDR3, which likely points to a read error. The DNA is omitted, as the CDR3 cannot be located on it reliably, and the CDR3 follows TCRdb's listing. V and J are TRBV11-2 and TRBJ2-7. The CDR3 numbers 13 amino acids, ends counted. The germline V gene encodes CDR1 SGHAT and CDR2 FQNNGV. The CDR3 protein is CASSLELFEEEYS.

This clonotype was seen at least ten times. The J gene is TRBJ2-3, the V gene TRBV12-3 or TRBV12-4; D is perhaps TRBD2 (6 bases). Trimming shortened V by 6 bases and J by 4 bases, and 14 bases separated the two germline ends. This CDR3 is 14 amino acids long. The CDR3 nucleotides are TGTGCCAGCAGAGAGAATAGCGGATCAGATACGCAGTATTTT. Translated: CASRENSGSDTQYF.

This clonotype was seen a single time. Mismatch with germline at one junction end may stem from a read error. This chain joins TRBV4-2 and TRBJ2-2; maybe TRBD1 (5 bases). CDR1 is LGHNA, CDR2 YNFKEQ, per germline. The CDR3 totals 16 residues. In nucleotides, the CDR3 is TGCTCCAGCAGCCCAGGACAAGGCTCGAACACCGGGGAGCTGTTTTTT. Translation gives CSSSPGQGSNTGELFF.

This clonotype was picked up many times. The chain has TRBV6-5 and TRBJ2-1, with a possible D match to TRBD1 (5 bases). The germline CDR1 and CDR2 sequences are MNHEY and SVGAGI. The V and J ends lost 0 bases and 0 bases respectively, with 9 bases between them. CDR3 length: 16 amino acids. CDR3 DNA sequence: TGTGCCAGCAGTTACTCGGGGCAAGGCTCCTACAATGAGCAGTTCTTC. It specifies CASSYSGQGSYNEQFF.

The V and J genes are TRBV6-6 and TRBJ1-3, with TRBD1 matching 7 bases. J was trimmed by 4 bases and V by 1 base; bases with no gene match: 4. Germline V gene data show CDR1 as MNHNY and CDR2 as SVGAGI (reference sequence). The CDR3 extends over 15 amino acids. The DNA of the CDR3 is TGTGCCAGCAGTTACTTAACAGGGGACGGAAACACCATATATTTT. Residues: CASSYLTGDGNTIYF.

As for this clonotype: This may arise from a read error, as a much more abundant clone is one base away. The chain has TRBV29-1 and TRBJ1-4, with TRBD1 as a possible D gene (5 bases). Deletions cut 6 bases from V and 2 bases from J, with 19 bases between. The CDR3 length is 16 residues. Looked up from germline, CDR1 is SQVTM and CDR2 is ANQGSEA. The CDR3, as DNA: TGCAGCGTGATTCGGGGACGGTTGGGGACTAATGAAAAACTGTTTTTT. Translating gives CSVIRGRLGTNEKLFF.

V usage is TRBV5-5 and J usage is TRBJ1-2; the match to TRBD1 covers 7 bases. With V trimmed by 0 bases and J by 4 bases, 3 bases remained unmatched. This CDR3 has 14 residues. From germline, CDR1 is SGHKS and CDR2 YYEKEE (reference sequence). The CDR3 DNA is TGTGCCAGCAGCTTGGACAGGGGAATCTATGGCTACACCTTC. It is translated as CASSLDRGIYGYTF.

Worth noting for this clonotype: The junction shows a germline mismatch at one end, possibly a read error. The genes are TRBV29-1 and TRBJ2-7; D unresolved. This CDR3 spans 13 amino acids. CDR1 is SQVTM and CDR2 is ANQGSEA in the germline V gene. The CDR3 region is CSAESPVSYEQYF. The CDR3 bases are TGCAGCGCTGAATCCCCGGTGAGCTACGAACAGTACTTC.

With respect to this clonotype: This sequence may be a read error, since a much larger clone differs from it by one base. The genes are TRBV6-1 and TRBJ1-5; weak D call: TRBD1 (5 bases). This CDR3 has 14 residues. The V gene lost 8 bases and the J gene lost 5 bases, with 16 bases spanning the gap. From germline, CDR1 is MNHNS and CDR2 SASEGT. CDR3 region: CASGGGGGHQPQHF. The CDR3 DNA sequence: TGTGCCAGCGGTGGGGGGGGAGGGCATCAGCCCCAGCATTTT.

This chain links TRBV11-2 with TRBJ2-3; D is tentatively TRBD1 or TRBD2 (6 bases each). Between the trimmed V and J ends, which lost 5 bases and 9 bases, there was a span of 15 bases. The CDR3 runs 13 residues. CDR1 SGHAT and CDR2 FQNNGV come from the germline V gene. The CDR3 bases are TGTGCCAGCAGCCCAGGGGACTTCATGACGCAGTATTTT. It is translated as CASSPGDFMTQYF.

The V call is TRBV14, the J call TRBJ1-2, with D possibly matching TRBD1 (6 bases). Looked up from germline, CDR1 is SGHDN and CDR2 is FVKESK. V was shortened by 0 bases and J by 4 bases, with 18 bases between the two germline ends. The CDR3 has 17 amino acids. The CDR3 loop reads CASSQDTGGVRSYGYTF. CDR3 nucleotide sequence: TGTGCCAGCAGCCAAGATACCGGGGGCGTGCGAAGCTATGGCTACACCTTC. The full variable domain, in which reference TRBV14 and TRBJ1-2 provide the parts outside the CDR3, is EAGVTQFPSHSVIEKGQTVTLRCDPISGHDNLYWYRRVMGKEIKFLLHFVKESKQDESGMPNNRFLAERTGGTYSTLKVQPAELEDSGVYFCASSQDTGGVRSYGYTFGSGTRLTVV.

As regards this clonotype: It may be a read error: a sequence one base away is much more abundant. The V gene is TRBV6-6, the J gene TRBJ2-3; 7 bases map to TRBD2. The V gene's germline CDR1 is MNHNY and CDR2 SVGAGI (reference sequence). CDR3 length equals 13 residues. The CDR3: CASSGGGPDTQCF. The CDR3 nucleotides read TGTGCCAGCTCGGGGGGAGGGCCAGATACGCAGTGTTTT.

A word on this clonotype: Germline is not matched at one junction end, which may reflect a read error. CDR3 in DNA: TGTGCCAGCAGCTCTGCGTACTCTTGGGCCAACGTCCTGACTTTC. Translating it yields CASSSAYSWANVLTF. The chain has TRBV11-1 and TRBJ2-6; no firm D call. CDR3 size: 15 residues. Looked up from germline, CDR1 is SGHAT and CDR2 is FQDESV (reference sequence).

The V gene is TRBV4-2, the J gene TRBJ2-3, with D hard to call. V gave up 3 bases and J gave up 6 bases, with 19 bases separating them. Germline CDR1 is LGHNA and CDR2 is YNFKEQ. The CDR3 is made up of 16 amino acids. Written as DNA, the CDR3 is TGTGCCAGCAGCCAGGAGACCGCTCCCCAGCTTGATACGCAGTATTTT. Protein product: CASSQETAPQLDTQYF.

This clonotype was observed a single time. Germline and junction disagree at one end, which may indicate a read error. The chain has TRBV20-1 and TRBJ2-1; D is ambiguous. This CDR3 is built from 15 residues. Germline CDR1 reads DFQATT; CDR2 reads SNEGSKA (reference sequence). CDR3 residues: CSARDSLQIYNERFF. The CDR3 nucleotides read TGCAGCGCTAGAGATAGTCTACAGATCTACAATGAGCGGTTCTTC.

A remark on this clonotype: Given a much more abundant clone one base away, this may be a read error. This chain joins TRBV12-3 or TRBV12-4 and TRBJ2-3; TRBD1 matches 7 bases. The V and J ends lost 5 bases and 0 bases, in that order; junction bases with no gene match: 5. The CDR3 contains 15 residues. The CDR3 region is CASSQGQHSTDTQYF. The CDR3 DNA sequence: TGTGCCAGCAGTCAGGGACAGCATAGCACAGATACGCAGTATTTT.